The 30 T cell receptor beta chains below come from one sample, sequenced in a study of beta chain features in type 1 diabetes. The antigens these receptors bind are not known. Sequenced material consisted of expressed TCRB transcripts (all of the isolated RNA was reverse transcribed). Sequenced by immunoSEQ multiplex PCR; TCRdb stores in-frame clones only, minus some. Seen here are more than 250,000 clones, about 13% observed once, and the top ten hold around 0.016%. Study observations and caveats: Type 1 diabetes patients had moderately but significantly shorter TCRB CDR3s in all four CD4+ subsets.

The specimen was naive CD4+ T cells from blood. All receptors come from a young man with type 1 diabetes.

This clone was seen only once. The same CDR3 arises from other DNA sequences in this sample as well. J is TRBJ1-2 and V is TRBV28; no reliable D call. The length of the CDR3 is 11 residues. Germline CDR1 is MDHEN and CDR2 is SYDVKM. Trimming cost V 6 bases and J 2 bases, with 4 bases left between them. CDR3 nucleotides: TGTGCCAGCAGACTAAACTATGGCTACACCTTC. Translating it yields CASRLNYGYTF.

This clone has a handful of counts. This chain connects TRBV27 to TRBJ2-7, with 8 nucleotides matching TRBD1. This CDR3 comprises 15 residues. V lost 8 bases to trimming and J lost 0 bases; unmatched junction nucleotides: 9. The V gene's germline CDR1 is MNHEY and CDR2 SMNVEV (reference sequence). The CDR3 DNA is TGTGCCAGCGGGGAGTTGGGGACAGGCTCCTACGAGCAGTACTTC. Its translation is CASGELGTGSYEQYF.

There are a few counts of this clone. The V gene is TRBV18, the J gene TRBJ2-7; 8 bases line up with TRBD2. With V trimmed by 4 bases and J by 2 bases, 7 bases remained unmatched. Germline V gives CDR1 KGHSH, CDR2 LQKENI. This CDR3 comprises 15 residues. CDR3 nucleotide sequence: TGTGCCAGCTCACTCACTAGCGGCTACGCCTACGAGCAGTACTTC. Amino acids: CASSLTSGYAYEQYF.

The genes are TRBV4-2 and TRBJ1-4; TRBD1 is a possible D gene (5 bases). This CDR3 is 15 amino acids long. Between the trimmed V and J ends, which lost 4 bases and 5 bases, there was a span of 14 bases. Germline values: CDR1 LGHNA, CDR2 YNFKEQ. The CDR3 spells CASSPRQRQNEKLFF. The CDR3 nucleotides read TGTGCCAGCAGCCCCAGACAGAGACAGAATGAAAAACTGTTTTTT.

This clone showed up just a few times. The CDR3 nucleotides are TGTGCCTGGAGTCTTAGGACAGGCGCTGAAGCTTTCTTT. Amino acids: CAWSLRTGAEAFF. V and J are TRBV30 and TRBJ1-1; the match to TRBD1 covers 7 bases. Per germline, CDR1 GTSNPN and CDR2 SVGIG (reference sequence). This CDR3 has 13 amino acids. Trimming took 2 bases from V and 6 from J; bases not matched to a gene: 6.

This clone has just a few counts. The CDR3 sequence: CASSLRRAEAFF. CDR3 nucleotides: TGTGCCAGCAGTTTACGGCGGGCTGAAGCTTTCTTT. The chain recombines TRBV28 with TRBJ1-1; D is ambiguous. V lost 2 bases, J lost 6 bases, and 7 bases lay in between. The germline V gene encodes CDR1 MDHEN and CDR2 SYDVKM. The CDR3 contains 12 residues.

In its sample, this clone was seen a few times. This chain connects TRBV6-5 to TRBJ2-3; 9 nucleotides line up with TRBD1. The trim removed 4 bases at V and 2 bases at J, leaving 7 bases unmatched. This CDR3 is 16 amino acids long. Germline V gene data show CDR1 as MNHEY and CDR2 as SVGAGI. This CDR3 is CASSSTGTGITDTQYF. CDR3 sequence (DNA): TGTGCCAGCAGTTCCACCGGGACAGGGATCACAGATACGCAGTATTTT.

This clone was seen only a few times. CDR3 residues: CASSIGGNEQFF. The CDR3, as DNA: TGTGCCAGTAGTATCGGAGGGAATGAGCAGTTCTTC. This chain links TRBV19 with TRBJ2-1, with D possibly TRBD2 on 6 matching bases. V lost 3 bases and J lost 7, with 7 bases in between. The CDR3 contains 12 residues. Germline CDR1 reads LNHDA; CDR2 reads SQIVND (reference sequence).

This rearrangement joins TRBV28 to TRBJ1-2; 8 nucleotides line up with TRBD1. The CDR3 extends over 13 amino acids. The germline CDR1 and CDR2 sequences are MDHEN and SYDVKM. V trimming: 3 bases; J trimming: 6 bases; junction bases outside the gene matches: 3. The CDR3 DNA follows: TGTGCCAGCAGTTTGGACAGGGCTAATGGCTACACCTTC. It specifies CASSLDRANGYTF.

The chain combines TRBV5-6 with TRBJ2-5, with 10 bases lining up with TRBD1. Germline V gives CDR1 SGHDT, CDR2 YYEEEE. The CDR3 spans 16 residues. The V gene end was trimmed by 4 bases and the J gene end by 3 bases; junction bases not matched to a gene: 9. The CDR3 sequence: CASSPPWDRGKETQYF. The DNA of the CDR3 is TGTGCCAGCAGCCCACCGTGGGACAGGGGTAAAGAGACCCAGTACTTC.

The chain couples TRBV7-8 to TRBJ1-5, with D possibly TRBD1 on 6 matching bases. Trimming pared 3 bases from V and 3 bases from J, leaving 15 bases between. Germline-derived CDR1 and CDR2 are SGHVS and FQNEAQ. The CDR3 totals 16 residues. Here the CDR3 reads CASSFSSGAVNQPQHF. The CDR3 DNA follows: TGTGCCAGCAGCTTCTCTTCAGGGGCGGTCAATCAGCCCCAGCATTTT.

In its sample, this clone was seen a few times. CDR3 amino acids: CASRGAGVGTDTQYF. The CDR3 coding sequence is TGTGCCAGCAGAGGAGCGGGAGTAGGCACAGATACGCAGTATTTT. The gene calls are TRBV28 and TRBJ2-3; 8 nucleotides agree with TRBD2. Germline CDR1 is MDHEN and CDR2 is SYDVKM. CDR3 size: 15 residues. V lost 6 bases to trimming and J lost 1 base; unmatched junction nucleotides: 6.

This chain joins TRBV23-1 and TRBJ2-5; D perhaps matches TRBD2 (5 bases). TRBV23-1 counts as an open reading frame of uncertain function. The CDR3 runs 13 residues. V lost 4 bases to trimming and J lost 5 bases, with 11 bases between them. The CDR3 region has the DNA TGCGCCAGCAGTCCCACACCGGGGGAGACCCAGTACTTC. Its translation is CASSPTPGETQYF.

The J gene is TRBJ2-2, the V gene TRBV9, with 8 bases lining up with TRBD2. This CDR3 has 14 amino acids. The germline V gene has CDR1 SGDLS and CDR2 YYNGEE. The ends lost 4 bases at V and 5 bases at J; junction bases unmatched: 4. The CDR3 sequence: CASSSSGSTGELFF. The CDR3 DNA follows: TGTGCCAGCAGCTCAAGCGGGAGTACCGGGGAGCTGTTTTTT.

V and J are TRBV2 and TRBJ2-1, with 7 bases that match TRBD1. This CDR3 comprises 14 residues. The ends lost 5 bases at V and 8 bases at J; junction bases unmatched: 9. The germline V gene has CDR1 SNHLY and CDR2 FYNNEI. The CDR3 sequence is CASSKTGLWDEQFF. The CDR3 region has the DNA TGTGCCAGCAGTAAGACAGGGCTCTGGGATGAGCAGTTCTTC. The full variable domain, completed using reference TRBV2 and TRBJ2-1, is EPEVTQTPSHQVTQMGQEVILRCVPISNHLYFYWYRQILGQKVEFLVSFYNNEISEKSEIFDDQFSVERPDGSNFTLKIRSTKLEDSAMYFCASSKTGLWDEQFFGPGTRLTVL.

This clone occurred a few times. The J gene is TRBJ2-7, the V gene TRBV7-2, with D perhaps TRBD1 (5 bases). Germline V gene data show CDR1 as SGHTA and CDR2 as FQGNSA. This CDR3 has 14 residues. The V and J ends lost 1 base and 2 bases respectively, with 9 bases between them. This chain's CDR3 is CASSLVGHAYEQYF. The CDR3 nucleotides are TGTGCCAGCAGCTTAGTAGGACACGCCTACGAGCAGTACTTC.

This clone occurred a few times. J is TRBJ2-4 and V is TRBV19; 7 bases are shared with TRBD1. Trimming took 6 bases from V and 1 from J; bases not matched to a gene: 6. The length of the CDR3 is 15 residues. Germline loops: CDR1 LNHDA, CDR2 SQIVND (reference sequence). This chain's CDR3 is CASRLTTGAKNIQYF. The CDR3 bases are TGTGCCAGTAGACTCACGACAGGGGCCAAAAACATTCAGTACTTC.

The chain recombines TRBV6-5 with TRBJ2-4; TRBD1 agrees at 8 bases. This CDR3 contains 15 residues. The trim removed 6 bases at V and 1 base at J, leaving 5 bases unmatched. Germline loops: CDR1 MNHEY, CDR2 SVGAGI. DNA for the CDR3: TGTGCCAGCAGATTCGACAGGGGTGCCAAAAACATTCAGTACTTC. Residues: CASRFDRGAKNIQYF.

The chain has TRBV4-1 and TRBJ2-7; D perhaps matches TRBD2 (6 bases). The germline gives CDR1 MGHRA, CDR2 YSYEKL. CDR3 length: 13 amino acids. Trimming removed 3 bases from V and 2 bases from J, with 8 bases in between. The CDR3 here is CASSQGRTYEQYF. The CDR3 DNA follows: TGCGCCAGCAGCCAGGGGAGGACCTACGAGCAGTACTTC.

This clone has only a few counts. V and J are TRBV6-6 and TRBJ2-2; no definite D call. The V and J ends lost 5 bases and 6 bases respectively, with 7 bases between them. CDR3 length: 12 residues. CDR1 and CDR2 (germline): MNHNY, SVGAGI (reference sequence). The CDR3 DNA reads as TGTGCCAGCAGTCGGCTAGCCGGGGAGCTGTTTTTT. Translation gives CASSRLAGELFF.

V and J are TRBV30 and TRBJ1-2; 7 nucleotides align to TRBD1. The length of the CDR3 is 16 residues. V trimming: 1 base; J trimming: 0 bases; junction bases outside the gene matches: 8. Germline V gives CDR1 GTSNPN, CDR2 SVGIG (reference sequence). The CDR3 region has the DNA TGTGCCTGGAGTGAAATCGGGGACAGAGCTAACTATGGCTACACCTTC. Amino acid sequence: CAWSEIGDRANYGYTF.

Here the CDR3 DNA reads TGCGCCAGCAGCTTGGACGGCCAGGGATACAATGAGCAGTTCTTC. As protein: CASSLDGQGYNEQFF. V and J are TRBV5-1 and TRBJ2-1; D possibly corresponds to TRBD1 (5 bases). The CDR3 consists of 15 residues. CDR1 is SGHRS, CDR2 YFSETQ, per germline. Trimming removed 0 bases at V and 4 bases at J, with 11 bases between. Full variable domain (rest looked up from reference TRBV5-1 and TRBJ2-1): KAGVTQTPRYLIKTRGQQVTLSCSPISGHRSVSWYQQTPGQGLQFLFEYFSETQRNKGNFPGRFSGRQFSNSRSEMNVSTLELGDSALYLCASSLDGQGYNEQFFGPGTRLTVL.

This clone has just a few counts. The chain recombines TRBV5-1 with TRBJ2-2, with TRBD2 matching 10 bases. Per the germline V gene, CDR1 is SGHRS and CDR2 is YFSETQ. V dropped 1 base and J dropped 1; count of bases not matched to a gene: 1. The CDR3 runs to 16 residues. The CDR3 sequence is CASSLTSGKNTGELFF. CDR3 DNA sequence: TGCGCCAGCAGCTTGACTAGCGGGAAGAACACCGGGGAGCTGTTTTTT.

V usage is TRBV4-2 and J usage is TRBJ2-3; weak D call: TRBD1 (6 bases). The CDR3 runs 17 residues. Trimming removed 2 bases at V and 0 bases at J, with 15 bases between. Germline loops: CDR1 LGHNA, CDR2 YNFKEQ. The chain's CDR3 is CASSQLGRTESTDTQYF. DNA of the CDR3: TGTGCCAGCAGCCAACTAGGAAGGACAGAAAGCACAGATACGCAGTATTTT.

V gene TRBV15 combines with J gene TRBJ2-4, with no clear D. The CDR3 consists of 15 residues. In germline, CDR1 is LNHNV, CDR2 YYDKDF (reference sequence). V was shortened by 2 bases and J by 0 bases, with 8 bases between the two germline ends. CDR3 DNA sequence: TGTGCCACCAGCAGATTAGTAGCAGCCAAAAACATTCAGTACTTC. Translating gives CATSRLVAAKNIQYF. Based on the CDR3 plus reference TRBV15 and TRBJ2-4, the full variable domain is DAMVIQNPRYQVTQFGKPVTLSCSQTLNHNVMYWYQQKSSQAPKLLFHYYDKDFNNEADTPDNFQSRRPNTSFCFLDIRSPGLGDTAMYLCATSRLVAAKNIQYFGAGTRLSVL.

In this sample, this clone turned up a few times. This chain joins TRBV18 and TRBJ1-1, with TRBD1 matching 8 bases. This CDR3 is built from 14 residues. CDR1 is KGHSH, CDR2 LQKENI, per germline. After removal of 5 bases from V and 3 bases from J, the junction contained 5 bases not matched to a gene. The DNA for the CDR3 is TGTGCCAGCTCATCCTACAGGGGGGACACTGAAGCTTTCTTT. It is translated as CASSSYRGDTEAFF.

V gene TRBV7-9 combines with J gene TRBJ1-1; tentative D call: TRBD1 (6 bases). V was pared by 1 base and J by 6 bases, with 15 bases between. CDR3 length: 15 residues. Looked up from germline, CDR1 is SEHNR and CDR2 is FQNEAQ (reference sequence). CDR3: CASSLVGGAIAEAFF. The CDR3 DNA is TGTGCCAGCAGCTTAGTGGGGGGGGCGATCGCTGAAGCTTTCTTT.

There are a few counts of this clone. The rearrangement joins TRBV7-2 to TRBJ1-2; D might be TRBD1 (5 bases). V was pared by 5 bases and J by 2 bases, with 12 bases between. CDR3 length: 14 residues. Germline assignment: CDR1 SGHTA and CDR2 FQGNSA. This chain's CDR3 is CASSPSYRNYGYTF. The CDR3 coding sequence is TGTGCCAGCAGCCCCAGTTACAGGAACTATGGCTACACCTTC.

The chain joins TRBV11-3 to TRBJ2-2; unclear D gene. CDR1 SGHNT and CDR2 YENEEA come from the germline V gene. CDR3 size: 14 residues. Trimming took off 5 bases at V and 0 bases at J, with 7 bases between the two ends. CDR3 DNA: TGTGCCAGCAGCCTTGGCCCGAACACCGGGGAGCTGTTTTTT. Amino acids: CASSLGPNTGELFF.

This clone came up a few times. A read error may produce the germline difference seen at one junction end. The rearrangement uses TRBV7-3 and TRBJ2-3, with D tentatively TRBD2 (5 bases). CDR1 SGHTA and CDR2 FQGTGA come from the germline V gene. The CDR3 has 14 amino acids. For the CDR3, the DNA is TGTGCCAGCAGCTTGTATGGGAGCAAAGATACGCAGTATTTT. Protein product: CASSLYGSKDTQYF.